This T cell receptor (beta chain) was identified during a study of blood T cell repertoires in COVID-19. Study context: COVID-19 samples collected from the United States, Italy and Spain covered acute and convalescent phases.

Per the authors' pipeline: By means of reference gene primer amplification, nucleated cell counts were estimated. Only in-frame clones appear in the TCRdb table, and some are missing; sequencing was by immunoSEQ multiplex PCR. V, J and clone size are taken as reported in that table, and D and trimming were inferred from the DNA itself. This table has 330,000 or so clones, roughly 89% appearing once. J lost 9 bases, V lost 1 base, and 9 bases had no gene match. Germline V gene sequence: CDR1 LGHNA, CDR2 YNFKEQ. The CDR3 totals 16 residues. The sequenced material came from peripheral blood. The V call is TRBV4-2, the J call TRBJ2-1; 10 bases line up with TRBD2. The receptor's source is a man aged 25-45 years with COVID-19, enrolled during active disease. The CDR3 here is CASSQGASGRAGEQFF. DNA of the CDR3: TGTGCCAGCAGCCAAGGGGCAAGCGGGAGGGCCGGTGAGCAGTTCTTC.